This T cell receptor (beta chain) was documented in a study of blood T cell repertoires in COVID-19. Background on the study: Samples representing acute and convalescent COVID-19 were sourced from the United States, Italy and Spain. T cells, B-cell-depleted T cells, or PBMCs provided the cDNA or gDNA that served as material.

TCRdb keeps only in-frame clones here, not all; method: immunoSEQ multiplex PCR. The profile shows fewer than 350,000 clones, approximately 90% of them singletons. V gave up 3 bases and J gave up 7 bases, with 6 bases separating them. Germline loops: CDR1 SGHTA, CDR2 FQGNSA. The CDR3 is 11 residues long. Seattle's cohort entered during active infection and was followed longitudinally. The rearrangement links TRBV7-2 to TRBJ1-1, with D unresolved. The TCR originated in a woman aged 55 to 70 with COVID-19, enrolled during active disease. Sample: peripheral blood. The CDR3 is CASSFKNEAFF. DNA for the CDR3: TGTGCCAGCAGCTTCAAAAATGAAGCTTTCTTT.